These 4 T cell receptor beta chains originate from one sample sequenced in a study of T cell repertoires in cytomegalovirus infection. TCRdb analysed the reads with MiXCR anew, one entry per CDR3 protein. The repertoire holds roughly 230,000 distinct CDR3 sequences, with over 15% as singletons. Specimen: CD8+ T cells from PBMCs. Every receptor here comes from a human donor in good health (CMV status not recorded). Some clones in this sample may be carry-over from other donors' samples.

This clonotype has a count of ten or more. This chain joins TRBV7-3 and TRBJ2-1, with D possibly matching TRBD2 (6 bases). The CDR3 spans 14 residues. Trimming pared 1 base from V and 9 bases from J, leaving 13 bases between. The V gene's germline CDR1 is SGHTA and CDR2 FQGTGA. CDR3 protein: CASSLMEGPGEQFF. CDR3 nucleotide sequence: TGTGCCAGCAGCTTAATGGAGGGCCCGGGTGAGCAGTTCTTC.

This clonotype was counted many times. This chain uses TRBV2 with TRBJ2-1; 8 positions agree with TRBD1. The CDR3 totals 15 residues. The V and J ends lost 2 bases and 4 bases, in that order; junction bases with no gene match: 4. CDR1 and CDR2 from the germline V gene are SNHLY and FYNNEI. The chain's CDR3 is CASSEPGGRYNEQFF. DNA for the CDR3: TGTGCCAGCAGTGAACCAGGGGGCAGGTACAATGAGCAGTTCTTC.

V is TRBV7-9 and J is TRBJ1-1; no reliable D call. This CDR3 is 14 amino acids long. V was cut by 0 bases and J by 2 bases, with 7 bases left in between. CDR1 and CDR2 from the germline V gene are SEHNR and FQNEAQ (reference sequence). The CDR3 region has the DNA TGTGCCAGCAGCTTAGCAGGCTTCAACACTGAAGCTTTCTTT. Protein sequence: CASSLAGFNTEAFF.

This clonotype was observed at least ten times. The CDR3 coding sequence is TGTGCCAGCAGCTTGTTGTCCAGGAGCGAGCAGTACTTC. Translated, it gives CASSLLSRSEQYF. This chain connects TRBV5-6 to TRBJ2-7; no firm D call. Germline CDR1 is SGHDT and CDR2 is YYEEEE. The CDR3 is made up of 13 amino acids. Deletions cut 1 base from V and 6 bases from J, with 11 bases between.